Presented here are 27 T cell receptor beta chains from one specimen sequenced in a study of molecular identifiers for immune sequencing clone quantification. MiXCR, run by TCRdb on the PCR reads, gives a single entry per CDR3 protein. The sample includes roughly 300,000 distinct CDR3 sequences, roughly 24% seen only once; the top ten take about 0.7%. Sequencing input: naive CD8+ T cells from blood, with Jurkat cell RNA spiked in. Subset: FACS-sorted CD8+CD4-CCR7+CD45RA+ naive T cells. The origin of the receptors is a human donor in good health. Some libraries in this study had Jurkat cell RNA spiked in.

This clonotype was counted many times. This chain's CDR3 is CSADSNTEAFF. CDR3 coding DNA: TGCAGTGCGGACTCGAACACTGAAGCTTTCTTT. This chain connects TRBV20-1 to TRBJ1-1; D is unclear. V lost 6 bases, J lost 1 base, and 6 bases lay in between. Germline V gene sequence: CDR1 DFQATT, CDR2 SNEGSKA (reference sequence). This CDR3 spans 11 amino acids.

In its sample, this clonotype was seen a few times. V usage is TRBV7-9 and J usage is TRBJ1-5, with a weak D call TRBD1 (5 bases). Between the trimmed V and J ends, which lost 2 bases and 6 bases, there was a span of 5 bases. The CDR3 length is 12 residues. Germline loops: CDR1 SEHNR, CDR2 FQNEAQ (reference sequence). The CDR3 nucleotides read TGTGCCAGCAGCTTACAGGGTCAGCCCCAGCATTTT. It codes for CASSLQGQPQHF.

This clonotype was counted ten times or more. The chain joins TRBV6-7 to TRBJ2-2; 8 bases agree with TRBD1. TRBV6-7 is recorded as an ORF, its role being uncertain. This CDR3 is built from 18 residues. V dropped 2 bases and J dropped 0; count of bases not matched to a gene: 8. The chain's CDR3 is CASSYQDRVLANTGELFF. CDR3 nucleotide sequence: TGTGCCAGCAGTTACCAGGACAGGGTTTTAGCGAACACCGGGGAGCTGTTTTTT.

This clonotype appeared a few times. J is TRBJ1-1 and V is TRBV12-5; D gene ambiguous. The CDR3 runs to 14 residues. Germline V gene data show CDR1 as LGHNT and CDR2 as FRNRAP. V lost 5 bases and J 1 base, leaving 11 bases between the germline ends. The CDR3 DNA is TGTGCTAGTGGTGTGGGCGTAGCGAACACTGAAGCTTTCTTT. This sequence encodes CASGVGVANTEAFF. Complete variable domain (other parts from reference TRBV12-5 and TRBJ1-1): DARVTQTPRHKVTEMGQEVTMRCQPILGHNTVFWYRQTMMQGLELLAYFRNRAPLDDSGMPKDRFSAEMPDATLATLKIQPSEPRDSAVYFCASGVGVANTEAFFGQGTRLTVV.

In its sample, this clonotype was seen many times. The chain carries TRBV7-9 and TRBJ1-1; the D is unclear. The CDR3 is made up of 14 amino acids. V shed 1 base and J shed 0 bases, with 6 bases lying between them. Germline CDR1 is SEHNR and CDR2 is FQNEAQ (reference sequence). This CDR3 is CASSLGNMNTEAFF. CDR3 in DNA: TGTGCCAGCAGCTTAGGGAACATGAACACTGAAGCTTTCTTT. The whole variable domain, remainder taken from reference TRBV7-9 and TRBJ1-1, is DTGVSQNPRHKITKRGQNVTFRCDPISEHNRLYWYRQTLGQGPEFLTYFQNEAQLEKSRLLSDRFSAERPKGSFSTLEIQRTEQGDSAMYLCASSLGNMNTEAFFGQGTRLTVV.

This chain uses TRBV7-6 with TRBJ2-1; D is undetermined. Germline CDR1 and CDR2: SGHVS and FNYEAQ. This CDR3 region has 15 residues. The germline V and J ends were trimmed by 5 bases and 0 bases, with 11 bases remaining between them. The CDR3 sequence: CASSEAVSSYNEQFF. The CDR3 nucleotides are TGTGCCAGCAGCGAGGCCGTAAGCTCCTACAATGAGCAGTTCTTC. Drawing the rest from reference TRBV7-6 and TRBJ2-1, the complete variable domain is GAGVSQSPRYKVTKRGQDVALRCDPISGHVSLYWYRQALGQGPEFLTYFNYEAQQDKSGLPNDRFSAERPEGSISTLTIQRTEQRDSAMYRCASSEAVSSYNEQFFGPGTRLTVL.

With regard to this clonotype: This may be a read error, as it is one base from a much larger clone. The chain employs TRBV2 and TRBJ1-5; D gene ambiguous. Germline CDR1 and CDR2: SNHLY and FYNNEI. V was cut by 2 bases and J by 2 bases, with 7 bases left in between. The CDR3 runs to 14 residues. CDR3 sequence reads: CASSEQLGNQPQHF. CDR3 DNA sequence: TGTGCCAGCAGTGAACAGCTTGGCAATCAGCCCCAGCATTTT. Together with reference TRBV2 and TRBJ1-5, the CDR3 gives the full variable domain: EPEVTQTPSHQVTQMGQEVILRCVPISNHLYFYWYRQILGQKVEFLVSFYNNEISEKSEIFDDQFSVERPDGSNFTLKIRSTKLEDSAMYFCASSEQLGNQPQHFGDGTRLSIL.

This clonotype showed up many times. The J gene is TRBJ1-2, the V gene TRBV5-4; TRBD1 might be the D (6 bases). Germline V gene data show CDR1 as SGHNT and CDR2 as YYREEE (reference sequence). Between the trimmed V and J ends, which lost 1 base and 0 bases, there was a span of 10 bases. The CDR3 totals 15 residues. CDR3 DNA sequence: TGTGCCAGCAGCTTGATGGGGGCCGCTAACTATGGCTACACCTTC. Its protein product is CASSLMGAANYGYTF.

This clonotype occurred many times. The J gene is TRBJ2-3, the V gene TRBV4-1; 10 bases are a match to TRBD2. CDR1 is MGHRA, CDR2 YSYEKL, per germline. Trimming removed 2 bases from V and 2 bases from J; junction bases left unmatched: 13. This CDR3 spans 19 amino acids. The CDR3 coding sequence is TGCGCCAGCAGCCAACAACCGAGCGGGGGGGGCTTCGTCACAGATACGCAGTATTTT. It is translated as CASSQQPSGGGFVTDTQYF.

The rearrangement joins TRBV7-9 to TRBJ2-1; the D is unclear. V gave up 5 bases and J gave up 0 bases, with 11 bases separating them. The CDR3 sequence is 15 residues long. In germline, CDR1 is SEHNR, CDR2 FQNEAQ (reference sequence). Here the CDR3 reads CASSLQPGSYNEQFF. Written as DNA, the CDR3 is TGTGCCAGCAGCCTTCAGCCGGGCTCCTACAATGAGCAGTTCTTC.

The rearrangement joins TRBV6-5 to TRBJ2-7; tentative D call: TRBD1 (6 bases). Germline CDR1 reads MNHEY; CDR2 reads SVGAGI. The CDR3 has 13 amino acids. The V end was cut by 6 bases, the J end by 7 bases, with 16 bases between. The CDR3 loop reads CASRQQGNDEQYF. The DNA of the CDR3 is TGTGCCAGCAGACAACAGGGAAATGATGAGCAGTACTTC.

This clonotype was recorded a few times. This sequence joins TRBV3-1 and TRBJ1-5, with TRBD1 identical over 10 bases. The V gene's germline CDR1 is LGHDT and CDR2 YNNKEL (reference sequence). The CDR3 sequence is 15 residues long. V lost 4 bases, J lost 7 bases, and 7 bases stayed unmatched. CDR3 protein: CASSPGTGESQPQHF. For the CDR3, the DNA is TGTGCCAGCAGCCCCGGGACAGGGGAATCACAGCCCCAGCATTTT. The full variable domain, rest sourced from reference TRBV3-1 and TRBJ1-5, is DTAVSQTPKYLVTQMGNDKSIKCEQNLGHDTMYWYKQDSKKFLKIMFSYNNKELIINETVPNRFSPKSPDKAHLNLHINSLELGDSAVYFCASSPGTGESQPQHFGDGTRLSIL.

This clonotype was observed at least ten times. The genes are TRBV2 and TRBJ1-2; 8 bases agree with TRBD1. V was pared by 6 bases and J by 5 bases, with 11 bases of the junction left unmatched. The germline V gene has CDR1 SNHLY and CDR2 FYNNEI. The CDR3 spans 15 residues. DNA of the CDR3: TGTGCCAGCAGGACAGGACAGGGCGATTATTATGGCTACACCTTC. Translating gives CASRTGQGDYYGYTF.

This clonotype has at least ten counts. The chain links TRBV4-3 to TRBJ2-3; 7 nucleotides match TRBD2. Germline V gene lookup returns CDR1 LGHNA and CDR2 YSLEER. The CDR3 consists of 15 residues. The V gene end was trimmed by 5 bases and the J gene end by 0 bases; junction bases not matched to a gene: 5. This CDR3 is CASSVSGLSTDTQYF. The CDR3 nucleotides read TGCGCCAGCAGCGTTAGCGGGCTAAGCACAGATACGCAGTATTTT.

This clonotype came up many times. This chain connects TRBV5-1 to TRBJ2-3, with 9 bases lining up with TRBD1. The CDR3 totals 15 residues. V lost 2 bases and J lost 3; bases outside the gene matches: 4. The germline CDR1 and CDR2 sequences are SGHRS and YFSETQ. CDR3 loop: CASSLQGAWTDTQYF. The CDR3 coding sequence is TGCGCCAGCAGCTTACAGGGGGCCTGGACAGATACGCAGTATTTT.

The gene calls are TRBV14 and TRBJ2-7; 7 bases fit TRBD2. Germline V gene lookup returns CDR1 SGHDN and CDR2 FVKESK. The CDR3 extends over 18 amino acids. Trimming at V came to 5 bases and at J to 1 base, leaving 17 bases not matched to a gene. The CDR3 region has the DNA TGTGCCAGCAGCTCCCGGGACGGGAGGTTCCCCGGGTCCTACGAGCAGTACTTC. Translating it yields CASSSRDGRFPGSYEQYF.

This clonotype was picked up a small number of times. The chain uses TRBV29-1 and TRBJ1-4; maybe TRBD1 (5 bases). V lost 7 bases and J 4 bases, leaving 13 bases between the germline ends. The V gene's germline CDR1 is SQVTM and CDR2 ANQGSEA. The CDR3 sequence is 13 residues long. The CDR3 loop is CSAEGRFNEKLFF. The CDR3 region has the DNA TGCAGCGCCGAGGGACGGTTTAATGAAAAACTGTTTTTT. The full variable domain, its missing parts supplied by reference TRBV29-1 and TRBJ1-4, is SAVISQKPSRDICQRGTSLTIQCQVDSQVTMMFWYRQQPGQSLTLIATANQGSEATYESGFVIDKFPISRPNLTFSTLTVSNMSPEDSSIYLCSAEGRFNEKLFFGSGTQLSVL.

The table lists this clonotype with many counts. The chain links TRBV28 to TRBJ2-7; 10 positions agree with TRBD1. J lost 2 bases, V lost 6 bases, and 7 bases had no gene match. The CDR3 covers 15 residues. Germline CDR1 and CDR2: MDHEN and SYDVKM. The DNA of the CDR3 is TGTGCCAGCAGCGACGGGACAGGGGAAGCCTACGAGCAGTACTTC. Translation gives CASSDGTGEAYEQYF.

At least ten counts were recorded for this clonotype. The chain carries TRBV30 and TRBJ2-7; D tentatively reads TRBD1 or TRBD2 (5 bases each). The CDR3 is 14 amino acids. From germline, CDR1 is GTSNPN and CDR2 SVGIG (reference sequence). Trimming cost V 0 bases and J 3 bases, with 12 bases left between them. CDR3 coding DNA: TGTGCCTGGAGTGTAGCCAGTGGGGGCTACGAGCAGTACTTC. Translated: CAWSVASGGYEQYF.

About this clonotype itself: This may arise from a read error, as a much more abundant clone is one base away. The chain links TRBV7-8 to TRBJ1-3; D is uncertain. This CDR3 has 14 residues. Germline V gives CDR1 SGHVS, CDR2 FQNEAQ. CDR3 region: CASSLLGSGSTIYF. The CDR3 nucleotides read TGTGCCAGCAGCTTACTGGGCTCTGGAAGCACCATATATTTT.

This clonotype was observed a few times. The chain links TRBV7-7 to TRBJ2-3, with TRBD2 matching over 7 bases. The CDR3 extends over 15 amino acids. Germline V gives CDR1 SSHAT, CDR2 FNYEAQ (reference sequence). Trimming cost V 5 bases and J 4 bases; bases outside gene matches: 9. The chain's CDR3 is CASSQGLGGADTQYF. The DNA for the CDR3 is TGTGCCAGCAGCCAAGGACTAGGTGGCGCAGATACGCAGTATTTT.

Ten or more counts support this clonotype. The rearrangement joins TRBV5-1 to TRBJ1-5, with TRBD1 as a possible D gene (5 bases). Trimming took off 0 bases at V and 9 bases at J, with 13 bases between the two ends. The CDR3 length is 14 residues. The V gene's germline CDR1 is SGHRS and CDR2 YFSETQ. This CDR3 is CASSLGQGGRPQHF. For the CDR3, the DNA is TGCGCCAGCAGCTTGGGGCAGGGAGGTCGGCCCCAGCATTTT.

As regards this clonotype: One end of the junction is discordant with germline, which a read error may explain. The chain employs TRBV3-1 and TRBJ1-1, with D maybe TRBD1 (5 bases). The germline V gene has CDR1 LGHDT and CDR2 YNNKEL (reference sequence). CDR3 length equals 16 residues. The CDR3 nucleotides read TGTGCCAGCAGCCAAGATAGGACAATAATGAACACTGAAGCTTACTTT. Protein: CASSQDRTIMNTEAYF.

In this sample, this clonotype turned up a few times. This chain connects TRBV28 to TRBJ2-7; D is perhaps TRBD1 or TRBD2 (5 bases each). Germline CDR1 MDHEN, CDR2 SYDVKM. The CDR3 has 16 amino acids. The germline V and J ends were trimmed by 1 base and 0 bases, with 13 bases remaining between them. The CDR3 is CASSLLFSRGSYEQYF. CDR3 bases: TGTGCCAGCAGTTTATTGTTCTCGAGGGGCTCCTACGAGCAGTACTTC.

The V gene is TRBV4-3, the J gene TRBJ2-1; TRBD2 matches at 14 bases. The V and J ends lost 4 bases and 8 bases, in that order; junction bases with no gene match: 7. The CDR3 runs 16 residues. Germline V gene lookup returns CDR1 LGHNA and CDR2 YSLEER. The CDR3 DNA follows: TGCGCCAGCAGCCCAGAGACTAGCGGGAGGGCCTATGAGCAGTTCTTC. This sequence encodes CASSPETSGRAYEQFF.

A few counts support this clonotype. This sequence joins TRBV24-1 and TRBJ2-1; the match to TRBD1 covers 7 bases. The J segment lost 12 bases and the V segment lost 3 bases, leaving 13 bases of the junction unmatched. The germline V gene has CDR1 KGHDR and CDR2 SFDVKD. This CDR3 region has 15 residues. CDR3 protein: CATSDPQGVWAGQFF. The CDR3 DNA reads as TGTGCCACCAGTGATCCCCAGGGGGTTTGGGCGGGGCAGTTCTTC.

A note on this clonotype: Just one base apart from a much larger clone, this may be a read error. The rearrangement uses TRBV12-3 or TRBV12-4 and TRBJ2-3; D is perhaps TRBD1 (5 bases). The V gene lost 6 bases and the J gene lost 0 bases, with 19 bases spanning the gap. The CDR3 totals 17 residues. Here the CDR3 reads CASSEKEGAPSTDTQYF. The CDR3 DNA follows: TGTGCCAGCAGCGAGAAAGAAGGGGCGCCTAGCACAGATACGCAGTATTTT.